Below, 20 T cell receptor beta chains from the same sample are listed, as sequenced in a study of blood T cell repertoires in COVID-19. Profiling relied on immunoSEQ multiplex PCR, and the TCRdb table lists in-frame clones only, not all of them. The table includes about 52,000 clones, 80% to 90% detected once. The specimen was peripheral blood. These receptors all come from a man aged 65 to 85 with acute or convalescent COVID-19.

The chain combines TRBV28 with TRBJ2-7, with a weak D call TRBD2 (6 bases). V gave up 5 bases and J gave up 4 bases, with 18 bases separating them. Germline loops: CDR1 MDHEN, CDR2 SYDVKM. The CDR3 sequence is 15 residues long. The DNA of the CDR3 is TGTGCCAGCAGTCCGAATCGGGGGATTGGGTACGAGCAGTACGTC. Amino acids: CASSPNRGIGYEQYV.

The V and J genes are TRBV5-1 and TRBJ2-2; TRBD1 might be the D (6 bases). Trimming pared 4 bases from V and 3 bases from J, leaving 10 bases between. Germline-derived CDR1 and CDR2 are SGHRS and YFSETQ. This CDR3 contains 14 residues. CDR3 DNA: TGCGCCAGCAGCATACGGACAGACACCGGGGAGCTGTTTTTT. Its translation: CASSIRTDTGELFF.

This clone was recorded only once. This CDR3 reads CASSLNWDRAYEQYF. CDR3 in DNA: TGTGCCAGCAGCTTAAACTGGGACAGGGCCTACGAGCAGTACTTC. The chain has TRBV7-2 and TRBJ2-7; 9 bases map to TRBD1. The CDR3 is made up of 15 amino acids. The V gene end was trimmed by 2 bases and the J gene end by 2 bases; junction bases not matched to a gene: 4. Germline V gives CDR1 SGHTA, CDR2 FQGNSA.

V usage is TRBV7-8 and J usage is TRBJ1-1; D may be TRBD1 (5 bases). V was pared by 6 bases and J by 3 bases, with 14 bases between. The CDR3 extends over 14 amino acids. CDR1 SGHVS and CDR2 FQNEAQ come from the germline V gene. CDR3 bases: TGTGCCAGCAGGGAAACTGGAGGGGACACTGAAGCTTTCTTT. It encodes CASRETGGDTEAFF.

This clone was detected once. The chain links TRBV7-2 to TRBJ1-1, with D unclear. The germline V gene has CDR1 SGHTA and CDR2 FQGNSA. V dropped 3 bases and J dropped 3 bases, with 8 bases sitting between them. The CDR3 loop spans 13 amino acids. CDR3 protein: CASSFSLYTEAFF. The CDR3 nucleotides read TGTGCCAGCAGCTTTTCGCTATACACTGAAGCTTTCTTT.

This clone has just one count. V is TRBV5-5 and J is TRBJ2-3; 11 bases agree with TRBD2. The V gene end was trimmed by 4 bases and the J gene end by 5 bases; junction bases not matched to a gene: 12. There are 17 residues in the CDR3. Germline CDR1 reads SGHKS; CDR2 reads YYEKEE (reference sequence). In DNA, the CDR3 is TGTGCCAGCAGCACCCGCCCTAGCGGGAGGATTGTAGATACGCAGTATTTT. Its protein product is CASSTRPSGRIVDTQYF.

The chain links TRBV5-4 to TRBJ1-1; TRBD1 agrees at 8 bases. CDR1 and CDR2 from the germline V gene are SGHNT and YYREEE (reference sequence). Trimming removed 0 bases from V and 5 bases from J; junction bases left unmatched: 12. This CDR3 is 17 amino acids long. CDR3 amino acids: CASSLGTGRGRRTEAFF. The CDR3, as DNA: TGTGCCAGCAGCTTGGGGACAGGGAGGGGGAGGCGGACTGAAGCTTTCTTT.

The chain employs TRBV9 and TRBJ1-5; D ambiguous. Germline CDR1 is SGDLS and CDR2 is YYNGEE. The V end was cut by 2 bases, the J end by 7 bases, with 10 bases between. The CDR3 has 13 amino acids. CDR3 nucleotides: TGTGCCAGCAGCGTGGCGGGTATGCAGCCCCAGCATTTT. This encodes CASSVAGMQPQHF.

The chain employs TRBV5-1 and TRBJ2-5; tentative D call: TRBD2 (6 bases). V gave up 4 bases and J gave up 3 bases, with 16 bases separating them. This CDR3 is built from 15 residues. CDR1 is SGHRS and CDR2 is YFSETQ in the germline V gene. This CDR3 reads CASSPGLLLEETQYF. The CDR3 nucleotides read TGCGCCAGCAGCCCGGGACTTTTGTTGGAAGAGACCCAGTACTTC.

The genes are TRBV12-5 and TRBJ2-1; 12 positions match TRBD1. Germline trimming cut 5 bases from V and 7 bases from J; bases unmatched to any gene: 6. The CDR3 consists of 15 residues. Germline V gene lookup returns CDR1 LGHNT and CDR2 FRNRAP. Here the CDR3 reads CASGEGTGGKNEQFF. CDR3 DNA: TGTGCTAGTGGTGAGGGGACAGGGGGCAAGAATGAGCAGTTCTTC.

The CDR3 loop is CASRTQNTDTQYF. CDR3 nucleotide sequence: TGTGCCAGCCGGACACAGAACACAGATACGCAGTATTTT. The J gene is TRBJ2-3, the V gene TRBV10-3; tentatively, D is TRBD1 (5 bases). Per the germline V gene, CDR1 is ENHRY and CDR2 is SYGVKD. The CDR3 is made up of 13 amino acids. V dropped 10 bases and J dropped 2 bases, with 13 bases sitting between them.

This chain connects TRBV7-9 to TRBJ1-5; TRBD1 matches 11 bases. Germline loops: CDR1 SEHNR, CDR2 FQNEAQ (reference sequence). V shed 4 bases and J 3 bases; nucleotides not matched to a gene: 5. The CDR3 is 16 residues long. CDR3 nucleotide sequence: TGTGCCAGCAGCTCTGGGACAGGGGGGATCAATCAGCCCCAGCATTTT. Encoded protein: CASSSGTGGINQPQHF.

This sequence joins TRBV9 and TRBJ2-3; the D is unclear. V lost 3 bases, J lost 3 bases, and 5 bases lay in between. CDR3 length equals 12 residues. Germline V gene data show CDR1 as SGDLS and CDR2 as YYNGEE. Written as DNA, the CDR3 is TGTGCCAGCAGCGCGAGGACAGATACGCAGTATTTT. It translates to CASSARTDTQYF.

The V call is TRBV7-2, the J call TRBJ2-2; 10 bases agree with TRBD2. The length of the CDR3 is 16 residues. Trimming at V came to 3 bases and at J to 5 bases, leaving 6 bases not matched to a gene. The germline V gene encodes CDR1 SGHTA and CDR2 FQGNSA. In nucleotides, the CDR3 is TGTGCCAGCAGCTTCAGCGGGAGGGTTTGGACCGGGGAGCTGTTTTTT. Its translation: CASSFSGRVWTGELFF.

The V gene is TRBV18, the J gene TRBJ1-2; 8 bases fit TRBD1. The CDR3 totals 16 residues. The ends lost 2 bases at V and 5 bases at J; junction bases unmatched: 10. Germline CDR1 and CDR2: KGHSH and LQKENI. CDR3 sequence reads: CASSPNLPGQGYGYTF. The CDR3 DNA reads TGTGCCAGCTCACCAAATCTTCCAGGACAGGGATATGGCTACACCTTC.

As concerns this clone: The junction departs from germline at one end; a sequencing error may be responsible. The chain uses TRBV7-7 and TRBJ2-1; 12 bases are a match to TRBD2. The CDR3 runs to 15 residues. Germline CDR1 SSHAT, CDR2 FNYEAQ (reference sequence). The chain's CDR3 is CASSLTSGGNNEQFF. In nucleotides, the CDR3 is TGTGCTAGCAGCCTAACTAGCGGGGGGAATAATGAGCAGTTCTTC.

The chain is built from TRBV6-5 and TRBJ2-7; tentatively, D is TRBD1 (7 bases). CDR1 and CDR2 (germline): MNHEY, SVGAGI. The CDR3 is 12 amino acids. The ends were cut back, 6 bases at V and 7 bases at J, with 13 bases in the middle. CDR3 amino acids: CASRLQGREQYV. The CDR3 coding sequence is TGTGCCAGCAGATTACAGGGGAGGGAGCAGTACGTC.

The rearrangement joins TRBV4-3 to TRBJ1-4, with 8 bases identical to TRBD1. Germline CDR1 LGHNA, CDR2 YSLEER. The CDR3 consists of 16 residues. With 4 bases clipped from V and 5 bases from J, the junction kept 9 bases outside the gene matches. CDR3 region: CASSRYAGGANEKLFF. In DNA form, the CDR3 reads TGCGCCAGCAGCCGGTACGCAGGGGGCGCGAATGAAAAACTGTTTTTT.

The chain combines TRBV5-1 with TRBJ2-6; 7 positions agree with TRBD1. J was trimmed by 0 bases and V by 0 bases; bases with no gene match: 9. This CDR3 contains 19 residues. The germline V gene has CDR1 SGHRS and CDR2 YFSETQ. This CDR3 reads CASSLVVTGYSSGANVLTF. The CDR3 DNA is TGCGCCAGCAGCTTGGTAGTGACAGGGTATTCCTCTGGGGCCAACGTCCTGACTTTC. The variable domain in full, completed from reference TRBV5-1 and TRBJ2-6, reads KAGVTQTPRYLIKTRGQQVTLSCSPISGHRSVSWYQQTPGQGLQFLFEYFSETQRNKGNFPGRFSGRQFSNSRSEMNVSTLELGDSALYLCASSLVVTGYSSGANVLTFGAGSRLTVL.

This clone has only one observation. J is TRBJ2-1 and V is TRBV28; D is undetermined. Germline V gene lookup returns CDR1 MDHEN and CDR2 SYDVKM. The CDR3 contains 14 residues. Trimming removed 3 bases from V and 1 base from J, with 7 bases in between. CDR3 sequence reads: CASSFSSSYNEQFF. CDR3 nucleotides: TGTGCCAGCAGTTTTTCCAGTTCCTACAATGAGCAGTTCTTC.